Below, 25 T cell receptor beta chains from the same sample are listed, as sequenced in a study of a mutant IDH1 vaccine in newly diagnosed glioma. Time point: week 11, during vaccination. Vaccine doses each comprised 300 ug of mutant IDH1 20-mer peptide, with topical imiquimod. The repertoire was sequenced with immunoSEQ multiplex PCR; TCRdb's copy has only in-frame clones and lacks some. This table holds some 21,000 clones, around 92% found once. Which antigens these TCRs recognize remains unknown. The sample here was PBMCs, taken from a glioma patient whose treatment included an IDH1 peptide vaccine. These receptor sequences come from a woman aged 40-49 years with glioma.

The chain is built from TRBV6-5 and TRBJ1-3; D gene uncertain. The CDR3 has 13 amino acids. Germline CDR1 MNHEY, CDR2 SVGAGI. V was pared by 6 bases and J by 3 bases, with 9 bases between. The CDR3 loop is CASRQQGGNTIYF. CDR3 in DNA: TGTGCCAGCAGGCAACAAGGTGGAAACACCATATATTTT.

The rearrangement uses TRBV5-4 and TRBJ2-6; D gene ambiguous. The V end was cut by 2 bases, the J end by 0 bases, with 9 bases between. The CDR3 covers 16 residues. Germline CDR1 is SGHNT and CDR2 is YYREEE (reference sequence). The CDR3 sequence: CASSFSYSSGANVLTF. The DNA of the CDR3 is TGTGCCAGCAGCTTTAGTTACAGCTCTGGGGCCAACGTCCTGACTTTC.

The CDR3 sequence: CASSSTGIDTGELFF. The CDR3 DNA reads TGTGCCAGCAGCTCGACAGGGATAGACACCGGGGAGCTGTTTTTT. The chain uses TRBV5-8 and TRBJ2-2; 7 positions match TRBD1. CDR1 is SGHTS and CDR2 is YDEGEE in the germline V gene. The CDR3 runs 15 residues. V lost 3 bases and J lost 3; bases outside the gene matches: 5.

The J gene is TRBJ2-7, the V gene TRBV18, with 13 positions matching TRBD2. V was clipped by 3 bases and J by 6 bases; unmatched bases: 11. The germline V gene encodes CDR1 KGHSH and CDR2 LQKENI. The CDR3 is 17 amino acids. The CDR3 sequence is CASSPLATSGGPGEQYF. Here the CDR3 DNA reads TGTGCCAGCTCACCCCTAGCGACTAGCGGGGGGCCGGGCGAGCAGTACTTC.

This chain connects TRBV7-8 to TRBJ1-2, with no clear D. Trimming took off 5 bases at V and 3 bases at J, with 10 bases between the two ends. Germline values: CDR1 SGHVS, CDR2 FQNEAQ. The CDR3 loop spans 13 amino acids. The CDR3 protein is CASSPPEYYGYTF. The CDR3 nucleotides read TGTGCCAGCAGCCCCCCCGAATACTATGGCTACACCTTC. Variable domain in full (rest from reference TRBV7-8 and TRBJ1-2): GAGVSQSPRYKVAKRGQDVALRCDPISGHVSLFWYQQALGQGPEFLTYFQNEAQLDKSGLPSDRFFAERPEGSVSTLKIQRTQQEDSAVYLCASSPPEYYGYTFGSGTRLTVV.

In its sample, this clone was seen a few times. The chain carries TRBV7-2 and TRBJ2-2, with D perhaps matching TRBD1 or TRBD2 (5 bases each). This CDR3 spans 13 amino acids. V was clipped by 6 bases and J by 5 bases, with 10 bases between them. CDR1 is SGHTA, CDR2 FQGNSA, per germline. CDR3 sequence reads: CASRPEGTGELFF. CDR3 DNA: TGTGCCAGCAGACCTGAGGGGACCGGGGAGCTGTTTTTT.

This rearrangement joins TRBV4-2 to TRBJ2-1; D is undetermined. V lost 0 bases, J lost 3 bases, and 9 bases lay in between. The CDR3 has 15 residues. Germline V gene lookup returns CDR1 LGHNA and CDR2 YNFKEQ. In nucleotides, the CDR3 is TGTGCCAGCAGCCAAGATCGCACCGGCTACAATGAGCAGTTCTTC. The encoded protein is CASSQDRTGYNEQFF.

The chain joins TRBV5-1 to TRBJ2-5, with 7 bases aligning to TRBD1. Per the germline V gene, CDR1 is SGHRS and CDR2 is YFSETQ. The CDR3 covers 14 residues. After removal of 4 bases from V and 2 bases from J, the junction contained 5 bases not matched to a gene. The DNA for the CDR3 is TGCGCCAGCAGCATAGGACAGGTTCAAGAGACCCAGTACTTC. Protein product: CASSIGQVQETQYF.

The V and J genes are TRBV6-1 and TRBJ2-5; TRBD1 or TRBD2 may be the D gene (6 bases each). This CDR3 has 13 amino acids. CDR1 and CDR2 (germline): MNHNS, SASEGT. Trimming stripped 10 bases from V and 5 bases from J, with 17 bases between. The CDR3 loop is CATKEGTSETQYF. DNA of the CDR3: TGTGCCACTAAGGAGGGGACATCGGAGACCCAGTACTTC.

The chain carries TRBV2 and TRBJ2-7; D perhaps matches TRBD2 (5 bases). Germline V gene sequence: CDR1 SNHLY, CDR2 FYNNEI. The CDR3 has 13 amino acids. V was pared by 11 bases and J by 7 bases, with 21 bases between. CDR3 nucleotides: TGTGCCCTCCGCTGGTTCTATACGGGGGAGCAGTACTTC. Its translation is CALRWFYTGEQYF.

The V gene is TRBV4-1, the J gene TRBJ2-7; 12 bases line up with TRBD1. Germline V gene data show CDR1 as MGHRA and CDR2 as YSYEKL. The CDR3 runs to 15 residues. The V segment lost 3 bases and the J segment 5 bases; nucleotides outside the gene matches: 5. CDR3 region: CASSQSGTGGHEQYF. The DNA for the CDR3 is TGCGCCAGCAGCCAGTCCGGGACAGGGGGCCACGAGCAGTACTTC.

This clone is classed as medium-sized. The chain carries TRBV9 and TRBJ2-7, with 7 bases that match TRBD2. The trim removed 4 bases at V and 3 bases at J, leaving 1 base unmatched. Germline values: CDR1 SGDLS, CDR2 YYNGEE. This CDR3 spans 12 amino acids. The chain's CDR3 is CASSPGGYEQYF. For the CDR3, the DNA is TGTGCCAGCAGCCCGGGGGGCTACGAGCAGTACTTC.

The J gene is TRBJ2-6, the V gene TRBV7-2, with 7 bases fitting TRBD1. Unmatched junction bases numbered 10, after V lost 4 bases and J lost 4 bases. The CDR3 is made up of 17 amino acids. CDR1 SGHTA and CDR2 FQGNSA come from the germline V gene. CDR3: CASSSYSQGVGANVLTF. Here the CDR3 DNA reads TGTGCCAGCAGCTCATACTCCCAGGGGGTGGGGGCCAACGTCCTGACTTTC.

J is TRBJ1-2 and V is TRBV5-1; 7 nucleotides line up with TRBD1. The junction had 13 bases not matched to a gene; V was cut back by 0 bases and J by 8 bases. Per the germline V gene, CDR1 is SGHRS and CDR2 is YFSETQ. This CDR3 spans 16 amino acids. This CDR3 reads CASSLGQGATFGGYTF. In DNA form, the CDR3 reads TGCGCCAGCAGCTTGGGACAGGGCGCCACCTTCGGGGGCTACACCTTC. The entire variable domain, with the rest obtained from reference TRBV5-1 and TRBJ1-2, is as follows: KAGVTQTPRYLIKTRGQQVTLSCSPISGHRSVSWYQQTPGQGLQFLFEYFSETQRNKGNFPGRFSGRQFSNSRSEMNVSTLELGDSALYLCASSLGQGATFGGYTFGSGTRLTVV.

The V gene is TRBV2, the J gene TRBJ2-2; the D is unclear. The V gene lost 3 bases and the J gene lost 0 bases, with 8 bases spanning the gap. CDR3 length: 15 amino acids. CDR1 is SNHLY, CDR2 FYNNEI, per germline. CDR3 coding DNA: TGTGCCAGCAGTGAGAGGTTTGCGAACACCGGGGAGCTGTTTTTT. Protein: CASSERFANTGELFF.

V gene TRBV11-2 combines with J gene TRBJ1-2; the D gene is possibly TRBD1 (6 bases). Germline lookup yields CDR1 SGHAT and CDR2 FQNNGV. This CDR3 has 17 amino acids. V lost 2 bases, J lost 7 bases, and 23 bases lay in between. CDR3 sequence: CASSLSTVPVGGFGYTF. The CDR3 DNA reads TGTGCCAGCAGCTTATCGACCGTGCCGGTTGGGGGCTTTGGCTACACCTTC.

The chain uses TRBV6-4 and TRBJ2-3, with 13 bases lining up with TRBD2. V dropped 0 bases and J dropped 2; count of bases not matched to a gene: 2. CDR3 length: 17 residues. The germline V gene encodes CDR1 MRHNA and CDR2 SNTAGT. The CDR3 nucleotides read TGTGCCAGCAGTGACTCCGGACTAGCGGGGGCCACAGATACGCAGTATTTT. Translating gives CASSDSGLAGATDTQYF.

The chain carries TRBV6-5 and TRBJ1-2, with a possible D match to TRBD1 (5 bases). V lost 5 bases and J 5 bases, leaving 15 bases between the germline ends. The length of the CDR3 is 14 residues. The germline V gene encodes CDR1 MNHEY and CDR2 SVGAGI. The CDR3 loop reads CASSPGGLGYGYTF. The DNA for the CDR3 is TGTGCCAGCAGTCCGGGGGGGTTAGGGTATGGCTACACCTTC.

CDR3 DNA: TGTGCCAGCAGCCTGTCGGGGGGACAAGAGACCCAGTACTTC. Translation: CASSLSGGQETQYF. V and J are TRBV5-6 and TRBJ2-5; 7 bases map to TRBD2. The CDR3 spans 14 residues. V trimming: 4 bases; J trimming: 2 bases; junction bases outside the gene matches: 5. CDR1 and CDR2 (germline): SGHDT, YYEEEE.

V usage is TRBV6-6 and J usage is TRBJ1-3; D is undetermined. The CDR3 is made up of 12 amino acids. With 6 bases removed from V and 4 bases from J, the gap between germline ends came to 7 bases. CDR1 and CDR2 from the germline V gene are MNHNY and SVGAGI (reference sequence). This chain's CDR3 is CASSLPGNTIYF. CDR3 in DNA: TGTGCCAGCAGCCTCCCCGGAAACACCATATATTTT.

The chain employs TRBV18 and TRBJ1-4, with D hard to call. Germline assignment: CDR1 KGHSH and CDR2 LQKENI. V lost 6 bases, J lost 5 bases, and 13 bases lay in between. This CDR3 has 14 residues. The CDR3 sequence: CASSLNSKNEKLFF. CDR3 DNA sequence: TGTGCCAGCTCCCTCAATAGTAAGAATGAAAAACTGTTTTTT.

This clone came up once. The chain employs TRBV4-1 and TRBJ1-6, with TRBD1 identical over 9 bases. The CDR3 covers 15 residues. Germline lookup yields CDR1 MGHRA and CDR2 YSYEKL. V lost 2 bases and J lost 10; bases outside the gene matches: 6. The CDR3 DNA sequence: TGCGCCAGCAGCCAACTACAGGGGGCTGGATCACCCCTCCACTTT. This sequence encodes CASSQLQGAGSPLHF.

The chain combines TRBV19 with TRBJ1-5; D may be TRBD1 (5 bases). Trimming left V 3 bases short and J 3 bases short, with 12 bases between. Germline CDR1 and CDR2: LNHDA and SQIVND (reference sequence). This CDR3 spans 15 amino acids. Here the CDR3 reads CASSMGVSLNQPQHF. CDR3 DNA sequence: TGTGCCAGTAGTATGGGGGTCAGCCTCAATCAGCCCCAGCATTTT.

This clone was observed once. The rearrangement uses TRBV5-1 and TRBJ2-2, with 12 bases matching TRBD2. The CDR3 extends over 16 amino acids. Losses at the gene ends were 4 bases for V and 4 bases for J; bases not matched to a gene: 5. Germline values: CDR1 SGHRS, CDR2 YFSETQ. The CDR3: CASSPRLAGVTGELFF. The DNA for the CDR3 is TGCGCCAGCAGCCCCCGACTAGCGGGAGTCACCGGGGAGCTGTTTTTT.

The CDR3 DNA is TGTGCCAGCAGCTTGTGGGCTGCCAGCGGTGAAAAACTGTTTTTT. Its translation: CASSLWAASGEKLFF. This chain uses TRBV5-6 with TRBJ1-4; no clear D gene. In germline, CDR1 is SGHDT, CDR2 YYEEEE. V lost 1 base and J lost 7, with 14 bases in between. The CDR3 has 15 residues.